This T cell receptor beta chain was profiled in a study of cytomegalovirus exposure and HLA in healthy donors. Study outcomes and limitations: Among the CMV-associated chains, three were confirmed in vitro as specific for CMV antigens.

Germline loops: CDR1 SGHNT, CDR2 YENEEA. V shed 5 bases, J shed 3 bases, and the junction held 5 bases outside the gene matches. The CDR3 runs 14 residues. This clone was observed a handful of times. Its target is unknown. This sample includes further DNA sequences coding for the same CDR3. The PCR made use of 60 Vbeta and 13 Jbeta primers. TCRdb keeps only in-frame clones here, not all; method: immunoSEQ multiplex PCR. The profile covers more than 95,000 clones, with around 79% appearing a single time and roughly 4% taken by the ten largest. The chain links TRBV11-3 to TRBJ2-3, with TRBD1 matching over 7 bases. Input material: PBMCs. This TCR was sampled from a man between 45 and 60 years old in good health and CMV-seropositive. The DNA for the CDR3 is TGTGCCAGCAGCCCGGGACAGTCGACAGATACGCAGTATTTT. Encoded protein: CASSPGQSTDTQYF.